Reported below is one TCR beta chain. Its antigen is unknown. The sample originates from a study of shared clonotypes between healthy human individuals. Study-level results: Some clonotypes were shared by all four sorted-subset donors, while others were not shared. The non-shared ones had lower generation probabilities than the shared ones.

Genomic DNA (from each subset) was split evenly across several immunoSEQ plates. Here immunoSEQ multiplex PCR was the method, and the copy in TCRdb shows in-frame clones only, minus some. The table lists about 2,200,000 clones, 90% to 95% of them singletons. Deletions cut 4 bases from V and 0 bases from J, with 13 bases between. CDR3 length equals 15 residues. CDR1 is MNHNS, CDR2 SASEGT, per germline. CD45RO-negative CD8 cells positively selected for CCR7 made up the naive population, which excluded terminally differentiated effector memory CD45RA+ cells. V is TRBV6-1 and J is TRBJ2-7; D possibly corresponds to TRBD2 (6 bases). The receptor was isolated from a man younger than 35 in good health. Some clones in this sample may be carry-over from other donors' samples. Sequenced material: naive CD8+ T cells from PBMCs. This CDR3 reads CASSAFEDYSYEQYF. CDR3 in DNA: TGTGCCAGCAGTGCCTTTGAGGACTACTCCTACGAGCAGTACTTC.